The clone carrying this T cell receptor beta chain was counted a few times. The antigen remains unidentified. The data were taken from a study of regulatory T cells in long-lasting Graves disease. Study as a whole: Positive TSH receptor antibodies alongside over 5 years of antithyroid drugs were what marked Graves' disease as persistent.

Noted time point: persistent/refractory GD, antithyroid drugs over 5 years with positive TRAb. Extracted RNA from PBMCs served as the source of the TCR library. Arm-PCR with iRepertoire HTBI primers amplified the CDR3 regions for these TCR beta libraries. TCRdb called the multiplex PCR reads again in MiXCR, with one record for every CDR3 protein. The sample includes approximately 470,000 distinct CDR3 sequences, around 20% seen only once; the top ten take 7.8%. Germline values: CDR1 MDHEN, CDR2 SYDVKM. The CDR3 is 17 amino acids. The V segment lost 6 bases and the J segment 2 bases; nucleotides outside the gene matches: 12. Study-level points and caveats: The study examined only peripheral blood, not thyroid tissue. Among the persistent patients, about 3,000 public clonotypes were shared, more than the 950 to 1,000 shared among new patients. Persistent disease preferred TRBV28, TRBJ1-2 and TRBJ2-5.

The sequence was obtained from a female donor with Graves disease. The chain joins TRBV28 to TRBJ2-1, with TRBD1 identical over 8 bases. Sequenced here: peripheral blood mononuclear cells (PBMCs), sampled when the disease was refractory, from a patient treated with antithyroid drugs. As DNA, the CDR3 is TGTGCCAGCAGCCCAGGGGGCGGAGCGACGACCTACAATGAGCAGTTCTTC. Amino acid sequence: CASSPGGGATTYNEQFF.